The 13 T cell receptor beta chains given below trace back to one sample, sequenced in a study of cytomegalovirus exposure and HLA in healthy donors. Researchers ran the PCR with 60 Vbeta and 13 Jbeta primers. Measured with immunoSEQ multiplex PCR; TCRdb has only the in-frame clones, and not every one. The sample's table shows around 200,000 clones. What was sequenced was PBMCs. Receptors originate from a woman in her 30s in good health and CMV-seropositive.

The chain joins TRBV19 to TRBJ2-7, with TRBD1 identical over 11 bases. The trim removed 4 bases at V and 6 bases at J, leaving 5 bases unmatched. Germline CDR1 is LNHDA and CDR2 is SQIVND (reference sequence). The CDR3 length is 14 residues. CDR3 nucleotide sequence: TGTGCCAGTAGTACCGGACAGGGGGCTGCCGAGCAGTACTTC. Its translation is CASSTGQGAAEQYF.

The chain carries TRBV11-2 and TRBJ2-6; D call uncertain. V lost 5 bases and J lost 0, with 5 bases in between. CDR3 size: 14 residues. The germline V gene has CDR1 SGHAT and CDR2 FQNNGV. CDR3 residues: CASSPVSGANVLTF. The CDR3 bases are TGTGCCAGCAGCCCCGTCTCTGGGGCCAACGTCCTGACTTTC. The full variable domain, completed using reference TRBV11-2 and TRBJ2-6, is EAGVAQSPRYKIIEKRQSVAFWCNPISGHATLYWYQQILGQGPKLLIQFQNNGVVDDSQLPKDRFSAERLKGVDSTLKIQPAKLEDSAVYLCASSPVSGANVLTFGAGSRLTVL.

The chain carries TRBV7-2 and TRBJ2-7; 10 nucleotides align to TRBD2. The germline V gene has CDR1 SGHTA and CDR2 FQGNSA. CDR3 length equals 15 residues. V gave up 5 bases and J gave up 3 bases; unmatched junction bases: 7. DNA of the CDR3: TGTGCCAGCAGCCGAAGCGGGAGGGCTAGCTACGAGCAGTACTTC. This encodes CASSRSGRASYEQYF.

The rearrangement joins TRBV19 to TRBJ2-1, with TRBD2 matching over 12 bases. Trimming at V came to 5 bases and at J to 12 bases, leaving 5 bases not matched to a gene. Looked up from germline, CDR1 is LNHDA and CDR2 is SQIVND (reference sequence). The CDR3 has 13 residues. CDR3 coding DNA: TGTGCCAGTAGTCCGACTAGCGGGGGATCGCAGTTCTTC. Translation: CASSPTSGGSQFF.

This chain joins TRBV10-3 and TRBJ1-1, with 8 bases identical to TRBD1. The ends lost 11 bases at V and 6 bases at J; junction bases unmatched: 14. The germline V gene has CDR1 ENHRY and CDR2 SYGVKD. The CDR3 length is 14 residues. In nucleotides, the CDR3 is TGTGCCGCAAGACAGCCGGACAGGGCCGCTGAAGCTTTCTTT. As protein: CAARQPDRAAEAFF.

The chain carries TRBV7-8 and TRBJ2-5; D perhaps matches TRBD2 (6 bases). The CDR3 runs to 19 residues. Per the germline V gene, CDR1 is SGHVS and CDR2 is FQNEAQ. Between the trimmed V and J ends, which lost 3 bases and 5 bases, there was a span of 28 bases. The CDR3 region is CASSLGVRGEITTGETQYF. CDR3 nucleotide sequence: TGTGCCAGCAGCTTGGGGGTGCGGGGAGAGATAACAACGGGGGAGACCCAGTACTTC. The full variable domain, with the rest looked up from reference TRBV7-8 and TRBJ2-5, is GAGVSQSPRYKVAKRGQDVALRCDPISGHVSLFWYQQALGQGPEFLTYFQNEAQLDKSGLPSDRFFAERPEGSVSTLKIQRTQQEDSAVYLCASSLGVRGEITTGETQYFGPGTRLLVL.

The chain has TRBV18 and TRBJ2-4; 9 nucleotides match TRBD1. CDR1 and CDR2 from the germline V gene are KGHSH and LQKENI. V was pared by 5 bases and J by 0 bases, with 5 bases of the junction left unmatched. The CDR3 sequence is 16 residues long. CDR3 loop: CASSSQGAGAKNIQYF. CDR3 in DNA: TGTGCCAGCTCATCACAGGGGGCAGGAGCCAAAAACATTCAGTACTTC.

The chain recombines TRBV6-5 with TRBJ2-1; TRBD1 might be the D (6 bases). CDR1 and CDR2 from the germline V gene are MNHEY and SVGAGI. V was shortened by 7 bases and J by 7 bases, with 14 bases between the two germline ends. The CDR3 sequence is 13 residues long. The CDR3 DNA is TGTGCCAGCACTACCCTAGGGGGTAATGAGCAGTTCTTC. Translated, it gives CASTTLGGNEQFF.

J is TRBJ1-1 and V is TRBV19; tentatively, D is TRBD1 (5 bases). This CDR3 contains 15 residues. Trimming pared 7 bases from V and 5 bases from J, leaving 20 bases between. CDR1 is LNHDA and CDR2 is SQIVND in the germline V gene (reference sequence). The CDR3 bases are TGTGCCAGTACTCCCGGCAGGGTCTTTCAAACTGAAGCTTTCTTT. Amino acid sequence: CASTPGRVFQTEAFF.

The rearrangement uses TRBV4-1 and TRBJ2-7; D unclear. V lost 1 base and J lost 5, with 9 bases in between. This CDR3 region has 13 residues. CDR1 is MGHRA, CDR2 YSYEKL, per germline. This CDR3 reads CASSQAQLNEQYF. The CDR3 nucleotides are TGCGCCAGCAGCCAAGCCCAGTTGAACGAGCAGTACTTC.

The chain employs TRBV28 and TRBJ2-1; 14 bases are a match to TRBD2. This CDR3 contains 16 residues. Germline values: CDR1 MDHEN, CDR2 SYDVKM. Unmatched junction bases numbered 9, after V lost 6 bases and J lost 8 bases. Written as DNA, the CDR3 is TGTGCCAGCAGGCGAGCTGGACTAGCGGGAGGAGATGAGCAGTTCTTC. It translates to CASRRAGLAGGDEQFF.

In DNA, the CDR3 is TGCGCCAGCAGCTGGGGGACACCGAACACCGGGGAGCTGTTTTTT. This gives the protein CASSWGTPNTGELFF. The chain combines TRBV5-1 with TRBJ2-2, with D perhaps matching TRBD1 (6 bases). This CDR3 is built from 15 residues. The germline V gene encodes CDR1 SGHRS and CDR2 YFSETQ. Trimming removed 3 bases at V and 0 bases at J, with 9 bases between.

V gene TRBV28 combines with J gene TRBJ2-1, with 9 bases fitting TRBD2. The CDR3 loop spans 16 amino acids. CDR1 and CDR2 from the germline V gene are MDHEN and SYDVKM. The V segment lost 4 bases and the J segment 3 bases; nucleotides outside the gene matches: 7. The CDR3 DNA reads TGTGCCAGCAGTTCCCTAGCGGGGACGAACTACAATGAGCAGTTCTTC. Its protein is CASSSLAGTNYNEQFF.